These T cell receptor beta chains were read from a single sample in a study of blood T cell repertoires in COVID-19. The protocol was immunoSEQ multiplex PCR, while the TCRdb copy is restricted to in-frame clones and leaves out a portion. The sample yields some 170,000 clones, 75% to 80% seen once. The sequenced sample was peripheral blood. The receptors derive from a woman aged 70 to 79 with acute or convalescent COVID-19. The CDR3 runs from the conserved cysteine through the conserved F or W. A D gene is named only where the DNA matches it firmly. Some rows have no size entry. The others give once, few or many, or a class for an expanded clone.

D: TRBD1
J: TRBJ1-4
size: .
V: TRBV5-1
DNA: TGCGCCAGCAGCCTGGAACAGGGGGCCCATGAAAAACTGTTTTTT
CDR3: CASSLEQGAHEKLFF

D: TRBD1
J: TRBJ1-6
size: .
V: TRBV2
DNA: TGTGCCAGCAGGTCCGGGACAGGAGGAGATTCACCCCTCCACTTT
CDR3: CASRSGTGGDSPLHF

D: .
J: TRBJ2-6
size: .
V: TRBV5-6
DNA: TGTGCCAGCAGCCTAACCCCCGGGGGACTCCCTGGGGCCAACGTCCTGACTTTC
CDR3: CASSLTPGGLPGANVLTF

D: .
J: TRBJ2-1
size: .
V: TRBV28
DNA: TGTGCCAGCAGTTTAACCCCACAGGGTGAGCAGTTCTTC
CDR3: CASSLTPQGEQFF

D: TRBD1
J: TRBJ1-3
size: .
V: TRBV2
DNA: TGTGCCAGCAGGGACAGGGGAAACACCATATATTTT
CDR3: CASRDRGNTIYF

D: TRBD1
J: TRBJ1-4
size: once
V: TRBV6-5
DNA: TGTGCCAGCAGTTTGACAGGGTTTATTGAAAAACTGTTTTTT
CDR3: CASSLTGFIEKLFF

D: TRBD1
J: TRBJ2-1
size: .
V: TRBV24-1
DNA: TGTGCCACCAGTGATTTCGACAGGGGGAGTTCCTACAATGAGCAGTTCTTC
CDR3: CATSDFDRGSSYNEQFF

D: .
J: TRBJ2-1
size: many
V: TRBV9
DNA: TGTGCCAGCAGCGTAGAATCGGGAGCCGTTTTCGATGAGCAGTTCTTC
CDR3: CASSVESGAVFDEQFF

D: .
J: TRBJ2-7
size: .
V: TRBV4-1
DNA: TGCGCCAGCAGCCCCCAGGTAGCGGTTTCCTACGAGCAGTACTTC
CDR3: CASSPQVAVSYEQYF

D: TRBD2
J: TRBJ2-1
size: .
V: TRBV9
DNA: TGTGCCAGCAGCGAACTAGCGGGAACCTACAATGAGCAGTTCTTC
CDR3: CASSELAGTYNEQFF

D: TRBD1
J: TRBJ1-2
size: .
V: TRBV5-1
DNA: TGCGCCAGCAGCCAAGGACAGGGGGCTAACTATGGCTACACCTTC
CDR3: CASSQGQGANYGYTF

D: TRBD1
J: TRBJ2-7
size: .
V: TRBV2
DNA: TGTGCCAGCGGAAACCCGGGACAGGGTCCCTACGAGCAGTACTTC
CDR3: CASGNPGQGPYEQYF

D: .
J: TRBJ1-3
size: .
V: TRBV5-5
DNA: TGTGCCAGCAGCTTGGCCCCGGGAGTCGGAAACACCATATATTTT
CDR3: CASSLAPGVGNTIYF

D: TRBD1
J: TRBJ2-5
size: .
V: TRBV7-3
DNA: TGTGCCAGCAGCTTTAACAGGGGTGAGACCCAGTACTTC
CDR3: CASSFNRGETQYF

D: TRBD1
J: TRBJ1-1
size: few
V: TRBV3-1/TRBV3-2
DNA: TGTGCCAGCAGCCAAGGTCAGGCAGGGGGTGAAGCTTTCTTT
CDR3: CASSQGQAGGEAFF

D: .
J: TRBJ2-3
size: few
V: TRBV7-2
DNA: TGTGCCAGCAGCTTACAACGGGGAGATACGCAGTATTTT
CDR3: CASSLQRGDTQYF

D: .
J: TRBJ2-5
size: .
V: TRBV5-4
DNA: TGTGCCAGCAGCTTGGAGCCGGGGCAAGAGACCCAGTACTTC
CDR3: CASSLEPGQETQYF

D: TRBD2
J: TRBJ2-4
size: .
V: TRBV5-6
DNA: TGTGCCAGCAGCTTGGGACTAGCTCAAAACATTCAGTACTTC
CDR3: CASSLGLAQNIQYF

D: TRBD1
J: TRBJ1-5
size: .
V: TRBV5-8
DNA: TGTGCCAGCAGCCCTGGACAGGTCTATAGCAATCAGCCCCAGCATTTT
CDR3: CASSPGQVYSNQPQHF

D: .
J: TRBJ2-2
size: .
V: TRBV3-1/TRBV3-2
DNA: TGTGCCAGCACCCACCTCTGGAACACCGGGGAGCTGTTTTTT
CDR3: CASTHLWNTGELFF

D: .
J: TRBJ2-1
size: .
V: TRBV28
DNA: TGTGCCACCCGAATAAAGCAACCTTACAATGAGCAGTTCTTC
CDR3: CATRIKQPYNEQFF

D: TRBD2
J: TRBJ2-5
size: .
V: TRBV5-1
DNA: TGCGCCAGCAGCTTGGAACCTAGCGGGATGTACTCCTGGAAAGAGACCCAGTACTTC
CDR3: CASSLEPSGMYSWKETQYF

D: .
J: TRBJ1-5
size: .
V: TRBV4-2
DNA: TGTGCCAGCAGCCAAGGGAACGACAGTCCCTCCCAGCCCCAGCATTTT
CDR3: CASSQGNDSPSQPQHF

D: .
J: TRBJ1-2
size: few
V: TRBV6-6
DNA: TGTGCCAGCCGCCATTTAAGCGGGCATGGCTACACCTTC
CDR3: CASRHLSGHGYTF

D: TRBD1
J: TRBJ2-1
size: few
V: TRBV6-5
DNA: TGTGCCAGCAGGGAGGACAGGGGCCCCTACAATGAGCAGTTCTTC
CDR3: CASREDRGPYNEQFF

D: .
J: TRBJ2-5
size: .
V: TRBV7-2
DNA: TGTGCCAGCAGCTTAAGCCCTTTGGGACACCAGAGGGAGACCCAGTACTTC
CDR3: CASSLSPLGHQRETQYF

D: TRBD1
J: TRBJ1-1
size: .
V: TRBV25-1
DNA: TGTGCCACCGCCGGACAGGGGGGTGGTGAAGCTTTCTTT
CDR3: CATAGQGGGEAFF

D: .
J: TRBJ2-7
size: .
V: TRBV2
DNA: TGTGCCAGCAGTGATTCGACAGACGACTCCTACGAGCAGTACTTC
CDR3: CASSDSTDDSYEQYF

D: TRBD1
J: TRBJ1-2
size: .
V: TRBV27
DNA: TGTGCCAGCAGGGGGACAGGGAACTATGGCTACACCTTC
CDR3: CASRGTGNYGYTF

D: TRBD1
J: TRBJ1-3
size: .
V: TRBV6-5
DNA: TGTGCCAGCAGTACCGGGACAGACCGAAACACCATATATTTT
CDR3: CASSTGTDRNTIYF

D: TRBD2
J: TRBJ2-1
size: .
V: TRBV9
DNA: TGTGCCAGCAGCGTCACCCCCGGAGACCTAGCGGGATACAATGAGCAGTTCTTC
CDR3: CASSVTPGDLAGYNEQFF

D: TRBD2
J: TRBJ2-2
size: .
V: TRBV7-3
DNA: TGTGCCAGCAGCCCCTTTCGACTAGCGGGAACGACCGGGGAGCTGTTTTTT
CDR3: CASSPFRLAGTTGELFF

D: .
J: TRBJ2-2
size: .
V: TRBV27
DNA: TGTGCCAGCAGTCCACTCCCCAGGGCCGGGGAGCTGTTTTTT
CDR3: CASSPLPRAGELFF

D: .
J: TRBJ2-2
size: .
V: TRBV12-3/TRBV12-4
DNA: TGTGCCAGCCGACCCAGGGCCCCCGGGGAGCTGTTTTTT
CDR3: CASRPRAPGELFF

D: .
J: TRBJ2-5
size: .
V: TRBV12-2
DNA: TGTGCAAGTCGCTTGGACAGGGTTTGGGAGACCCAGTACTTC
CDR3: CASRLDRVWETQYF

D: .
J: TRBJ2-1
size: .
V: TRBV14
DNA: TGTGCCAGCAGCCAAGAGGCGGGACTCGTAGGTGAGCAGTTCTTC
CDR3: CASSQEAGLVGEQFF

D: TRBD1
J: TRBJ1-2
size: once
V: TRBV6-6
DNA: TGTGCCAGCAGTCGAGAGGGACAGGGGTATACTAACTATGGCTACACCTTC
CDR3: CASSREGQGYTNYGYTF

D: .
J: TRBJ2-7
size: .
V: TRBV14
DNA: TGTGCCAGCAGCCAAGTCGGTTTGACCCCGAGGATTTACGAGCAGTACTTC
CDR3: CASSQVGLTPRIYEQYF

D: .
J: TRBJ2-6
size: .
V: TRBV19
DNA: TGTGCCAGTACCCGAGGGTCTGGGGCCAACGTCCTGACTTTC
CDR3: CASTRGSGANVLTF